The 32 T cell receptor beta chains given below trace back to one sample, sequenced in a study of blood T cells in healthy people across ages. Through a sample-barcoded 5' primer and a J-beta primer mix, a second PCR was run for roughly 6 to 12 cycles. One entry per CDR3 protein results from TCRdb running MiXCR on the 5' RACE reads. The table lists about 680,000 distinct CDR3 sequences, over 45% of them singletons. Sequencing was done on a sample of blood. Receptor source: a woman in her fifties or sixties in good health.

This clonotype was seen more than once but under ten times. The chain couples TRBV7-2 to TRBJ2-7; 9 bases match TRBD2. The CDR3 is made up of 16 amino acids. From germline, CDR1 is SGHTA and CDR2 FQGNSA. The ends lost 3 bases at V and 6 bases at J; junction bases unmatched: 12. CDR3 nucleotides: TGTGCCAGCAGCTTTTCAGCGGGAGGTACCCCACTCGAGCAGTACTTC. It is translated as CASSFSAGGTPLEQYF. Complete variable domain (other parts from reference TRBV7-2 and TRBJ2-7): GAGVSQSPSNKVTEKGKDVELRCDPISGHTALYWYRQSLGQGLEFLIYFQGNSAPDKSGLPSDRFSAERTGGSVSTLTIQRTQQEDSAVYLCASSFSAGGTPLEQYFGPGTRLTVT.

This clonotype was counted only a few times. V is TRBV5-1 and J is TRBJ2-1; TRBD2 matches at 11 bases. V lost 4 bases to trimming and J lost 6 bases; unmatched junction nucleotides: 3. Germline V gives CDR1 SGHRS, CDR2 YFSETQ. The CDR3 has 14 residues. CDR3 sequence reads: CASSHGTSGNEQFF. CDR3 nucleotides: TGCGCCAGCAGCCACGGGACTAGCGGCAATGAGCAGTTCTTC.

The V gene is TRBV7-9, the J gene TRBJ2-6; 8 nucleotides match TRBD1. The germline CDR1 and CDR2 sequences are SEHNR and FQNEAQ (reference sequence). With 5 bases clipped from V and 2 bases from J, the junction kept 11 bases outside the gene matches. CDR3 length equals 18 residues. This chain's CDR3 is CASSPTNLQGAGANVLTF. CDR3 nucleotide sequence: TGTGCCAGCAGCCCTACCAATCTACAGGGGGCTGGGGCCAACGTCCTGACTTTC.

A few counts support this clonotype. This chain uses TRBV7-2 with TRBJ2-5; 9 bases are a match to TRBD2. The CDR3 consists of 16 residues. Germline CDR1 is SGHTA and CDR2 is FQGNSA. With V trimmed by 1 base and J by 2 bases, 5 bases remained unmatched. CDR3: CASSLGSGSPQETQYF. In DNA form, the CDR3 reads TGTGCCAGCAGCTTAGGTAGCGGGAGTCCACAAGAGACCCAGTACTTC. Full variable domain (missing parts from reference TRBV7-2 and TRBJ2-5): GAGVSQSPSNKVTEKGKDVELRCDPISGHTALYWYRQSLGQGLEFLIYFQGNSAPDKSGLPSDRFSAERTGGSVSTLTIQRTQQEDSAVYLCASSLGSGSPQETQYFGPGTRLLVL.

In this sample, this clonotype turned up once. The V call is TRBV29-1, the J call TRBJ2-1, with TRBD2 as a possible D gene (5 bases). The CDR3 runs 13 residues. V lost 3 bases, J lost 4 bases, and 10 bases lay in between. Germline assignment: CDR1 SQVTM and CDR2 ANQGSEA. Here the CDR3 reads CSVDGIIYNEQFF. In DNA, the CDR3 is TGCAGCGTTGACGGGATTATTTACAATGAGCAGTTCTTC.

The chain is built from TRBV27 and TRBJ1-1, with D maybe TRBD1 (5 bases). Germline-derived CDR1 and CDR2 are MNHEY and SMNVEV (reference sequence). The CDR3 contains 15 residues. Trimming took 3 bases from V and 10 from J, leaving 21 bases between them. The CDR3 region has the DNA TGTGCCAGCAGTTTGAAGTTGGGGGGACTGGCGATAGCTTTCTTT. Protein sequence: CASSLKLGGLAIAFF.

This clonotype was recorded a few times. This chain joins TRBV7-2 and TRBJ1-2; D is unresolved. Deletions cut 3 bases from V and 3 bases from J, with 11 bases between. The V gene's germline CDR1 is SGHTA and CDR2 FQGNSA. The CDR3 is 14 amino acids. As DNA, the CDR3 is TGTGCCAGCAGCTTGACTGCCATAGACTATGGCTACACCTTC. It codes for CASSLTAIDYGYTF.

The J gene is TRBJ2-3, the V gene TRBV7-8; TRBD2 agrees at 11 bases. V shed 4 bases, J shed 6 bases, and the junction held 9 bases outside the gene matches. CDR1 SGHVS and CDR2 FQNEAQ come from the germline V gene. This CDR3 has 16 amino acids. DNA of the CDR3: TGTGCCAGCAGCTCCTTAGCGGGAGGGCCGGCGGATACGCAGTATTTT. Its translation is CASSSLAGGPADTQYF.

V gene TRBV15 combines with J gene TRBJ2-7, with D perhaps matching TRBD1 or TRBD2 (5 bases each). Trimming took off 0 bases at V and 7 bases at J, with 13 bases between the two ends. Germline values: CDR1 LNHNV, CDR2 YYDKDF (reference sequence). The CDR3 spans 14 residues. This CDR3 reads CATSRDWDRLEQYF. The CDR3 DNA sequence: TGTGCCACCAGCAGAGATTGGGACCGGTTGGAGCAGTACTTC. The whole variable domain, remainder taken from reference TRBV15 and TRBJ2-7, is DAMVIQNPRYQVTQFGKPVTLSCSQTLNHNVMYWYQQKSSQAPKLLFHYYDKDFNNEADTPDNFQSRRPNTSFCFLDIRSPGLGDTAMYLCATSRDWDRLEQYFGPGTRLTVT.

CDR3 loop: CASSPDRGGLSNQPQHF. CDR3 in DNA: TGTGCCAGCAGTCCAGACAGGGGGGGTTTGAGCAATCAGCCCCAGCATTTT. V usage is TRBV12-3 or TRBV12-4 and J usage is TRBJ1-5; 9 nucleotides agree with TRBD1. CDR3 length: 17 residues. V lost 5 bases, J lost 1 base, and 9 bases stayed unmatched.

V and J are TRBV5-6 and TRBJ1-1, with D unresolved. Between the trimmed V and J ends, which lost 2 bases and 10 bases, there was a span of 12 bases. This CDR3 has 12 amino acids. CDR1 is SGHDT and CDR2 is YYEEEE in the germline V gene. CDR3 protein: CASSLTGSPAFF. The CDR3 DNA reads as TGTGCCAGCAGCTTAACCGGTTCACCAGCTTTCTTT.

V is TRBV24-1 and J is TRBJ1-2; D is uncertain. The V and J ends lost 4 bases and 4 bases respectively, with 12 bases between them. Germline V gene sequence: CDR1 KGHDR, CDR2 SFDVKD. CDR3 size: 14 residues. The CDR3 bases are TGTGCCACCAGTGAGCGGACGGGCGGCTATGGCTACACCTTC. It yields the protein CATSERTGGYGYTF.

V gene TRBV28 combines with J gene TRBJ1-4, with D possibly TRBD1 on 6 matching bases. Trimming stripped 7 bases from V and 7 bases from J, with 19 bases between. The length of the CDR3 is 15 residues. Germline-derived CDR1 and CDR2 are MDHEN and SYDVKM. The CDR3 region is CASTQGGGGREKLFF. The CDR3 DNA follows: TGTGCCAGCACCCAAGGGGGAGGGGGGCGTGAAAAACTGTTTTTT.

The gene calls are TRBV14 and TRBJ2-7; D is unresolved. The germline V and J ends were trimmed by 0 bases and 0 bases, with 6 bases remaining between them. The CDR3 has 14 amino acids. In germline, CDR1 is SGHDN, CDR2 FVKESK. CDR3 DNA: TGTGCCAGCAGCCAAGAATGGAACTCCTACGAGCAGTACTTC. Protein product: CASSQEWNSYEQYF.

The rearrangement links TRBV20-1 to TRBJ2-7; 13 nucleotides align to TRBD2. This CDR3 is built from 16 residues. V shed 0 bases, J shed 4 bases, and the junction held 6 bases outside the gene matches. Germline V lookup: CDR1 DFQATT, CDR2 SNEGSKA (reference sequence). This chain's CDR3 is CSARDPRTSGGYEQYF. CDR3 coding DNA: TGCAGTGCTAGAGATCCCCGGACTAGCGGGGGTTACGAGCAGTACTTC.

V gene TRBV12-3 or TRBV12-4 combines with J gene TRBJ1-1; TRBD1 might be the D (5 bases). The V end was cut by 6 bases, the J end by 4 bases, with 12 bases between. The CDR3 has 13 residues. CDR3 amino acids: CASSRGGGTEAFF. In nucleotides, the CDR3 is TGTGCCAGCAGCCGGGGGGGGGGCACTGAAGCTTTCTTT.

As for this clonotype: This sequence may be a read error, since a much larger clone differs from it by one base. The chain recombines TRBV5-8 with TRBJ2-7; D unclear. Trimming took 7 bases from V and 0 from J, leaving 8 bases between them. Per the germline V gene, CDR1 is SGHTS and CDR2 is YDEGEE. The CDR3 length is 12 residues. The CDR3 DNA reads as TGTGCCAGCCTACAAAGCTCCTACGAGCAGTACTTC. Amino acid sequence: CASLQSSYEQYF.

The chain couples TRBV3-1 to TRBJ1-2; D is uncertain. The CDR3 is 15 residues long. Trimming took off 0 bases at V and 9 bases at J, with 17 bases between the two ends. From germline, CDR1 is LGHDT and CDR2 YNNKEL (reference sequence). The CDR3 coding sequence is TGTGCCAGCAGCCAAGATCCCCCCCTGGAAGGTAGCTACACCTTC. Residues: CASSQDPPLEGSYTF.

The chain combines TRBV7-9 with TRBJ2-5; 7 bases are shared with TRBD2. Germline V gene sequence: CDR1 SEHNR, CDR2 FQNEAQ (reference sequence). The CDR3 is 15 residues long. V lost 3 bases, J lost 5 bases, and 9 bases stayed unmatched. Here the CDR3 reads CASSFWAGVRETQYF. CDR3 in DNA: TGTGCCAGCAGCTTTTGGGCGGGAGTGCGGGAGACCCAGTACTTC. The full variable domain, in which reference TRBV7-9 and TRBJ2-5 provide the parts outside the CDR3, is DTGVSQNPRHKITKRGQNVTFRCDPISEHNRLYWYRQTLGQGPEFLTYFQNEAQLEKSRLLSDRFSAERPKGSFSTLEIQRTEQGDSAMYLCASSFWAGVRETQYFGPGTRLLVL.

For this clonotype: A junction end diverges from the germline sequence, so it may reflect a read error. The V call is TRBV15, the J call TRBJ1-6, with D possibly matching TRBD1 (6 bases). CDR1 and CDR2 (germline): LNHNV, YYDKDF (reference sequence). The CDR3 is 15 amino acids. CDR3 in amino acids: CATRREQGYNPPLHF. The CDR3 DNA follows: TGTGCCACCAGGAGGGAACAGGGTTATAATCCACCCCTCCACTTT.

The chain recombines TRBV10-3 with TRBJ2-1; D call uncertain. Germline V lookup: CDR1 ENHRY, CDR2 SYGVKD. This CDR3 region has 16 residues. Trimming took 10 bases from V and 1 from J, leaving 20 bases between them. In DNA, the CDR3 is TGTGCCACGAGTTTAGAAGGCTCCCGTTCCTACAATGAGCAGTTCTTC. Amino acids: CATSLEGSRSYNEQFF.

V and J are TRBV25-1 and TRBJ2-4; perhaps TRBD2 as D (6 bases). The J call may be in error: the DNA end matches TRBJ2-7 better. The germline CDR1 and CDR2 sequences are MGHDK and SYGVNS. The CDR3 covers 14 residues. The CDR3 DNA reads as TGTGCCAGCAGGGAGCCGGGAGACTCCTACGAGCAGTACTTC. Translation gives CASREPGDSYEQYF.

This clonotype occurred a few times. This chain links TRBV15 with TRBJ1-2; D is possibly TRBD1 (5 bases). Germline V gene data show CDR1 as LNHNV and CDR2 as YYDKDF (reference sequence). V lost 0 bases and J 8 bases, leaving 13 bases between the germline ends. The CDR3 consists of 14 residues. The CDR3 protein is CATSRDTRAWGYTF. The CDR3 region has the DNA TGTGCCACCAGCAGAGATACCAGGGCATGGGGCTACACCTTC. The full variable domain, completed using reference TRBV15 and TRBJ1-2, is DAMVIQNPRYQVTQFGKPVTLSCSQTLNHNVMYWYQQKSSQAPKLLFHYYDKDFNNEADTPDNFQSRRPNTSFCFLDIRSPGLGDTAMYLCATSRDTRAWGYTFGSGTRLTVV.

The chain couples TRBV25-1 to TRBJ2-3; 10 bases are a match to TRBD2. The CDR3 is made up of 16 amino acids. V shed 3 bases and J 6 bases; nucleotides not matched to a gene: 9. Germline CDR1 and CDR2: MGHDK and SYGVNS. As DNA, the CDR3 is TGTGCCAGCAGTGATCAGACGGGACTAGCGTGGGATACGCAGTATTTT. This sequence encodes CASSDQTGLAWDTQYF.

This clonotype showed up just a few times. The chain uses TRBV12-3 or TRBV12-4 and TRBJ2-1, with D maybe TRBD1 (6 bases). V was clipped by 2 bases and J by 4 bases, with 9 bases between them. The CDR3 sequence is 14 residues long. In DNA form, the CDR3 reads TGTGCCAGCAGTTTACAGGGGATTTACAATGAGCAGTTCTTC. Translating gives CASSLQGIYNEQFF.

This rearrangement joins TRBV27 to TRBJ2-5, with 7 bases lining up with TRBD2. V was pared by 10 bases and J by 1 base, with 12 bases of the junction left unmatched. Germline V gene lookup returns CDR1 MNHEY and CDR2 SMNVEV (reference sequence). The CDR3 is made up of 15 amino acids. The CDR3 region has the DNA TGTGCCACCTCCCGGGCGGGAGACCGCCAAGAGACCCAGTACTTC. Translation: CATSRAGDRQETQYF.

The chain uses TRBV29-1 and TRBJ1-2; maybe TRBD1 (5 bases). CDR1 and CDR2 (germline): SQVTM, ANQGSEA. The V gene lost 7 bases and the J gene lost 0 bases, with 15 bases spanning the gap. CDR3 length: 14 residues. For the CDR3, the DNA is TGCAGCGCAACCGCAGGGAGGTCTAACTATGGCTACACCTTC. It encodes CSATAGRSNYGYTF.

The chain employs TRBV7-2 and TRBJ2-1, with D unresolved. Judging by the DNA end, TRBJ2-7 fits better; the J call may be wrong. The CDR3 runs 14 residues. CDR1 is SGHTA and CDR2 is FQGNSA in the germline V gene. The CDR3 region has the DNA TGTGCCAGCAGCCTAATTCCCTCCTACAATGAGCAGTACTTC. Amino acid sequence: CASSLIPSYNEQYF.

The V call is TRBV10-3, the J call TRBJ2-7; 7 bases align to TRBD1. Germline-derived CDR1 and CDR2 are ENHRY and SYGVKD. V shed 8 bases and J 0 bases; nucleotides not matched to a gene: 7. This CDR3 is built from 14 residues. The CDR3 loop is CAIRGPGGSYEQYF. The CDR3 DNA is TGTGCCATCCGTGGTCCAGGGGGCTCCTACGAGCAGTACTTC.

DNA for the CDR3: TGCAGTGCTAGGCACCCGGGACAGGGGACCTCCTACGAGCAGTACTTC. This sequence encodes CSARHPGQGTSYEQYF. The chain uses TRBV20-1 and TRBJ2-7; 10 bases are shared with TRBD1. The junction had 8 bases not matched to a gene; V was cut back by 3 bases and J by 0 bases. From germline, CDR1 is DFQATT and CDR2 SNEGSKA (reference sequence). The CDR3 runs to 16 residues.

This clonotype turned up a few times. The rearrangement uses TRBV28 and TRBJ2-5; 7 bases line up with TRBD1. The ends lost 5 bases at V and 2 bases at J; junction bases unmatched: 11. This CDR3 region has 16 residues. Per germline, CDR1 MDHEN and CDR2 SYDVKM. As DNA, the CDR3 is TGTGCCAGCAGTCCCCGACAGGGTTTAGGTCAAGAGACCCAGTACTTC. It specifies CASSPRQGLGQETQYF.

In this sample, this clonotype turned up a few times. The gene calls are TRBV4-2 and TRBJ2-1; D unresolved. V dropped 4 bases and J dropped 3 bases, with 13 bases sitting between them. This CDR3 has 15 residues. Per germline, CDR1 LGHNA and CDR2 YNFKEQ. The CDR3 region has the DNA TGTGCCAGCAGCCCGACTGCCCTTAACTACAATGAGCAGTTCTTC. It codes for CASSPTALNYNEQFF.